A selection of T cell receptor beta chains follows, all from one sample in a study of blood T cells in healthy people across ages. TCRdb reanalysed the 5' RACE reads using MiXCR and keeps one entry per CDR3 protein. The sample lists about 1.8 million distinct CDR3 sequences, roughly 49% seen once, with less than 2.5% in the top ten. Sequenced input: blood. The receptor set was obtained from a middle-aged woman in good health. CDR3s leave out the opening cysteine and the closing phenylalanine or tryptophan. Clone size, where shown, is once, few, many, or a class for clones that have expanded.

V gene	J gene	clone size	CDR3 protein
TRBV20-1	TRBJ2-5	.	SARPGTSRQETQY
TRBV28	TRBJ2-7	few	ASSVQGMRVSEQY
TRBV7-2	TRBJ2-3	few	ASSFGTSSGTQY
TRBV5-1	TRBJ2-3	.	ASSSTGRAQY
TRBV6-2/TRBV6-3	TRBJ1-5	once	ASSPIGTGINQPQH
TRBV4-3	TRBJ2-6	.	ASSLRDRAGANVLT
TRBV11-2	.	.	ASSLARTSGRWSSYNEQY
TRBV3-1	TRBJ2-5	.	ASSQRVRRLAAQETQY
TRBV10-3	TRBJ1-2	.	AISGSFKASPSNYGYT
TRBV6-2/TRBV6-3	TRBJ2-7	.	ASRTPLGGDYEQY
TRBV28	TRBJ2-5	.	ASSLYPPTGRQETQY
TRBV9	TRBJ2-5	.	ASSADWGRWKTQY
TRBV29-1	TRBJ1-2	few	SGGGTVYGYT
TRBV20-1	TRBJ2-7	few	SARDLAYEQY
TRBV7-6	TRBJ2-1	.	ASSLAHNNEQF
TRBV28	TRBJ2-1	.	ASSIRTSRYNEQF
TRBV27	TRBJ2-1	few	ASNAGQGDEQF
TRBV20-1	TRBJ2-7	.	SAKNRAHEQY
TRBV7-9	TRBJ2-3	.	ASEADTQY
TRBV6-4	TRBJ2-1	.	ASSDPQASGGAHVITDEQF
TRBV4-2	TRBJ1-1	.	ASSQGAGAGGSTEAF
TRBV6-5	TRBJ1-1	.	ASSYQTGGMNTEAF
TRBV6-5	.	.	ASSLRYVAPTYNEQY
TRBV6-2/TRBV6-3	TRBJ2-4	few	ASSSHQVQGFKNIQY
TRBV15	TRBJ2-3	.	AAQGRGHGDDTQY
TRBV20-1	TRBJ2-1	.	SANSGSYNEQF
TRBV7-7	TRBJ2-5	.	ASSLRGTAVETQY
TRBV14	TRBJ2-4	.	ASSQMAGVLYNEQY